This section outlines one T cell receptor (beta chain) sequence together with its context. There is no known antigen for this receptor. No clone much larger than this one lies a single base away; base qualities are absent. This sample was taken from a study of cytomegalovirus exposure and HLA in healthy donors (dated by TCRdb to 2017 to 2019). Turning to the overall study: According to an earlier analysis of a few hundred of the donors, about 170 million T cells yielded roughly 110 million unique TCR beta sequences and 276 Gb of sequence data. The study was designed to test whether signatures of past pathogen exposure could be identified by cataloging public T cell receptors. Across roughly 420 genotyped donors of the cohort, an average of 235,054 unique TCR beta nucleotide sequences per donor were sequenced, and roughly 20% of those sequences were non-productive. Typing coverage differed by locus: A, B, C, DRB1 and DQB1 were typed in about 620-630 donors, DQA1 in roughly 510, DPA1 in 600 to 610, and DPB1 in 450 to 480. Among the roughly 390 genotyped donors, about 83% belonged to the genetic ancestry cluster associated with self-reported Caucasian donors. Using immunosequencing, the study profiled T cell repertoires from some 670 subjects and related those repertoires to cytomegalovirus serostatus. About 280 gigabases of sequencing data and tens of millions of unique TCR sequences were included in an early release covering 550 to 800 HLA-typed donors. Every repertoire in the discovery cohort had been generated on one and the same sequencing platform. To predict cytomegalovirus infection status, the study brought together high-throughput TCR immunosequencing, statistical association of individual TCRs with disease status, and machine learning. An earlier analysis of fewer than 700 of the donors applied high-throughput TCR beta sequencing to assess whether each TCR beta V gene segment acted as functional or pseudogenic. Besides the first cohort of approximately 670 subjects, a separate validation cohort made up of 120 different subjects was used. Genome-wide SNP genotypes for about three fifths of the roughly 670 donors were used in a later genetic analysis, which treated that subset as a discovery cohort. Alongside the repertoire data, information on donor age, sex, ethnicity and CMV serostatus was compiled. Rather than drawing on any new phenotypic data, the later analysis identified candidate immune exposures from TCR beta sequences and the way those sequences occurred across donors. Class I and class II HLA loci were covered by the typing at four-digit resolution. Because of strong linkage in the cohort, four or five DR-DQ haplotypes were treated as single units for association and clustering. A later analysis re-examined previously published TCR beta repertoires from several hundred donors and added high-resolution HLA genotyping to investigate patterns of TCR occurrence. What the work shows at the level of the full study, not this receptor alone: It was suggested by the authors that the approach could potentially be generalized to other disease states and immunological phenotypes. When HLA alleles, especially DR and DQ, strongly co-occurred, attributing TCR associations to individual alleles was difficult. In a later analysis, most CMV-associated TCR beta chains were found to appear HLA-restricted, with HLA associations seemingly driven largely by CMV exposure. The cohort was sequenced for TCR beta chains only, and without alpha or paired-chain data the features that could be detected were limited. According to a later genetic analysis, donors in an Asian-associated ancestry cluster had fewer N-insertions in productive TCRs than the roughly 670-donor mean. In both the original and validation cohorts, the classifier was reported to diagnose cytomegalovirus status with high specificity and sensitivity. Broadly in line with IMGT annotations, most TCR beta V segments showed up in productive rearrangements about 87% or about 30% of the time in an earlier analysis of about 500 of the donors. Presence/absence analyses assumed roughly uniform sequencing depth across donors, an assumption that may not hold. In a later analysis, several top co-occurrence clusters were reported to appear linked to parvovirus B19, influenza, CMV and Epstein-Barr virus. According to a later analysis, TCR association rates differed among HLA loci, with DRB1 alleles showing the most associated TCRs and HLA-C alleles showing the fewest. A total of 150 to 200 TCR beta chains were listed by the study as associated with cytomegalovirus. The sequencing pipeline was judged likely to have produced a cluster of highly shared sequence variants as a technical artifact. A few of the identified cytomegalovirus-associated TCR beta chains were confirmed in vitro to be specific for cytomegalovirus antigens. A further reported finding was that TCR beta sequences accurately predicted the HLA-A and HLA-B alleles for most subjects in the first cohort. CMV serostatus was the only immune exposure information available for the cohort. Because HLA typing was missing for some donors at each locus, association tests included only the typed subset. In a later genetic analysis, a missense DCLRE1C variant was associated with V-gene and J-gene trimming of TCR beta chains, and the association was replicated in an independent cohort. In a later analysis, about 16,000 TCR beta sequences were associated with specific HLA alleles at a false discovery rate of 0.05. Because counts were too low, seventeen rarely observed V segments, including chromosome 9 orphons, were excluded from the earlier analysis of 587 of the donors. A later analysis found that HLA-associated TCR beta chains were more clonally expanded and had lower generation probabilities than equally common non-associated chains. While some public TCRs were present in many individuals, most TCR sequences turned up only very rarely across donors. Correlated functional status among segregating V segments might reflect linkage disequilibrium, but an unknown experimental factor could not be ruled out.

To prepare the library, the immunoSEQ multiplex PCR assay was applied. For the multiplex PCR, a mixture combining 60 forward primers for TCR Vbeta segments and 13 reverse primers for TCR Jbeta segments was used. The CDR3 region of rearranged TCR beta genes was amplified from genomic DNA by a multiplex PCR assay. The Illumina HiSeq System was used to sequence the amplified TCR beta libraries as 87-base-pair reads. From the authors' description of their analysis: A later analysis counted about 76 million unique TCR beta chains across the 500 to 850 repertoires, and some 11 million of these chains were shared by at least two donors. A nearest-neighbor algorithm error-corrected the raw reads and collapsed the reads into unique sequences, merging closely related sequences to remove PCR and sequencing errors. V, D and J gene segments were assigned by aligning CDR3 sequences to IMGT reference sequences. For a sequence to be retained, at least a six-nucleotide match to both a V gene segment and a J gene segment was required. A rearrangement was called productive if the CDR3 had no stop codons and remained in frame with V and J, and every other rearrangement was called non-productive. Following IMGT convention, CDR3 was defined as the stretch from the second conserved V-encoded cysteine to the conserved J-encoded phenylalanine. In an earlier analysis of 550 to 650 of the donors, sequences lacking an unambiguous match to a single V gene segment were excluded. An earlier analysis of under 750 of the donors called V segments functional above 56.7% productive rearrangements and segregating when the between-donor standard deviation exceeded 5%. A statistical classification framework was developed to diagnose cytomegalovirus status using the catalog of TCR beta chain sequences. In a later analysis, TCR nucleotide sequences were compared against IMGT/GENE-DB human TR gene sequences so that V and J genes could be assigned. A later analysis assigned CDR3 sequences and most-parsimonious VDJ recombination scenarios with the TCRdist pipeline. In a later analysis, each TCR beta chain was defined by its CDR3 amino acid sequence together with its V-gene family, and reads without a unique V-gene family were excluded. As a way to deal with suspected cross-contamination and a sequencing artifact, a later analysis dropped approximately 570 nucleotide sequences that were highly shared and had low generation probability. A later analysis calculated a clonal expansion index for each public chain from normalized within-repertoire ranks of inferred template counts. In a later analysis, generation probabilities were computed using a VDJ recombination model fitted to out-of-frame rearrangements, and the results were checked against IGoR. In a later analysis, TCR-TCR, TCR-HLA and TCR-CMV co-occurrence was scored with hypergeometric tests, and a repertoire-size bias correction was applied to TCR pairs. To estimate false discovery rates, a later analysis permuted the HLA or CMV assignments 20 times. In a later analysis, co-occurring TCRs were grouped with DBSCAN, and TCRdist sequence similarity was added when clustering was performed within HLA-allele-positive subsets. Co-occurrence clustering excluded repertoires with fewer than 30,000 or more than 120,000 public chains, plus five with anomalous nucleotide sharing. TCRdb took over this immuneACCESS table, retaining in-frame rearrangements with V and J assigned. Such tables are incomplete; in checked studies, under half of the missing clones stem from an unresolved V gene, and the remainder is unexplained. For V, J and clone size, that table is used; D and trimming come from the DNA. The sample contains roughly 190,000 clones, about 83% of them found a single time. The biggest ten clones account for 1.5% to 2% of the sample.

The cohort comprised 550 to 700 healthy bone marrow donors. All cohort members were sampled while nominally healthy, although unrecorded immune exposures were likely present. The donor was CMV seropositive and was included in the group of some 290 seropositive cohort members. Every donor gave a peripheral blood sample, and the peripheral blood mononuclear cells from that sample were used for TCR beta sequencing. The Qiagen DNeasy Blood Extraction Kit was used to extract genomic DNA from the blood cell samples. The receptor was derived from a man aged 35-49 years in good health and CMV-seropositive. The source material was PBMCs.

The DNA is TGTGCCAGCAGTTTTCCCACAGGACCCCACTATGGCTACACCTTC. It translates to CASSFPTGPHYGYTF. Rearrangement joined TRBV28 to TRBJ1-2, and the D gene may be TRBD1, 5 bases matching. CDR1 and CDR2 were assigned from the germline V gene as MDHEN and SYDVKM. The CDR3 sequence holds 15 residues, the cysteine and phenylalanine included. Only the CDR3 region is kept as DNA, spanning 45 bases read in frame from base 1. V loses 3 bases, J loses 3 bases, and the germline ends lie 14 bases apart.